This T cell receptor beta chain comes out of a study of shared clonotypes between healthy human individuals. General observations from the study: Generally, estimated richness proved larger in naive subsets than it did in memory subsets. Measured sharing among donors was expected to vary with sequencing depth.

In the case of this clone: What it binds is unknown.

The authors loaded roughly 180 ng DNA, tens of thousands of T cell genomes, into sorted-subset replicate PCRs. Sequenced by immunoSEQ multiplex PCR; TCRdb stores in-frame clones only, minus some. This sample has some 1,600,000 clones; approximately 98% occur once, and the top ten carry approximately 0.45%. The CDR3 has 16 amino acids. Germline assignment: CDR1 LNHDA and CDR2 SQIVND (reference sequence). The V and J ends lost 2 bases and 6 bases respectively, with 17 bases between them. This clonotype was sampled from a man aged 25-45 years in good health. The chain couples TRBV19 to TRBJ1-5, with a possible D match to TRBD1 (5 bases). Material: naive CD4+ T cells sorted from blood. The subset is: CD45RA+ positively selected. The CDR3 nucleotides read TGTGCCAGTAGTATATTGTGGGACTCAACAGGTCAGCCCCAGCATTTT. It specifies CASSILWDSTGQPQHF.